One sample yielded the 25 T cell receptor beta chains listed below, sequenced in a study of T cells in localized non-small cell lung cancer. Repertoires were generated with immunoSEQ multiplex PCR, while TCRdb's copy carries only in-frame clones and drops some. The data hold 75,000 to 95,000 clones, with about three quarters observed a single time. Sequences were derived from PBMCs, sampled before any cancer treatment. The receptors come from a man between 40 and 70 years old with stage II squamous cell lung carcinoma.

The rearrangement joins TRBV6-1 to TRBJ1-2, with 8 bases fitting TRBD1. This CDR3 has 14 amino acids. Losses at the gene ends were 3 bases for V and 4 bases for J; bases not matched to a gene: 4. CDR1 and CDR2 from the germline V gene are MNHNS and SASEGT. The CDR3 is CASSDGQGIYGYTF. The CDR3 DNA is TGTGCCAGCAGTGATGGACAGGGCATCTATGGCTACACCTTC.

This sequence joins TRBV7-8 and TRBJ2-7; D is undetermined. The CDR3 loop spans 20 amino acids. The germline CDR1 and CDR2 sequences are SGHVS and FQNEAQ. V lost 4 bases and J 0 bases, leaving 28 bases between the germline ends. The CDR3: CASSSRDNLTPQSSSYEQYF. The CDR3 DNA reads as TGTGCCAGCAGCTCCAGAGACAACCTCACCCCCCAGAGTTCCTCCTACGAGCAGTACTTC.

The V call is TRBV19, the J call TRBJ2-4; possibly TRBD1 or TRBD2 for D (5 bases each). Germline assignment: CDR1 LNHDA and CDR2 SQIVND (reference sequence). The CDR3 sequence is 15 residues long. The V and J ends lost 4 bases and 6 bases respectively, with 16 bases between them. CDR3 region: CASSRRDQRRNIQYF. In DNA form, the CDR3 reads TGTGCCAGTAGTAGACGGGACCAACGAAGAAACATTCAGTACTTC.

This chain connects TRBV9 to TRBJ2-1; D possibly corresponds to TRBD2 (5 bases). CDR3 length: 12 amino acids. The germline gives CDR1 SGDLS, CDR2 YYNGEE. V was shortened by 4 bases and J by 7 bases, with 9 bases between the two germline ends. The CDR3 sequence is CASSFRDNEQFF. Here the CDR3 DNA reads TGTGCCAGCAGCTTTCGGGATAATGAGCAGTTCTTC. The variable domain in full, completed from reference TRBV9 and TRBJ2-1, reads DSGVTQTPKHLITATGQRVTLRCSPRSGDLSVYWYQQSLDQGLQFLIQYYNGEERAKGNILERFSAQQFPDLHSELNLSSLELGDSALYFCASSFRDNEQFFGPGTRLTVL.

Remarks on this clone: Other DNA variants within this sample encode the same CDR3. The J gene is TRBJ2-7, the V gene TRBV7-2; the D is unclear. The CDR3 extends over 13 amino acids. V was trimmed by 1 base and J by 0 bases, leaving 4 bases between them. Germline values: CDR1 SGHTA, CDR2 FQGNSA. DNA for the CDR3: TGTGCCAGCAGCTTAGGAGCCTCCTACGAGCAGTACTTC. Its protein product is CASSLGASYEQYF.

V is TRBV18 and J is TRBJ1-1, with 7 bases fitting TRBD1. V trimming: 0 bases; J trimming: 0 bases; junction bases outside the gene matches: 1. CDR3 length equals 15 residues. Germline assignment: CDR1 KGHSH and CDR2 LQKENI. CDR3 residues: CASSPPTGLNTEAFF. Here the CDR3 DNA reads TGTGCCAGCTCACCACCGACAGGGTTGAACACTGAAGCTTTCTTT.

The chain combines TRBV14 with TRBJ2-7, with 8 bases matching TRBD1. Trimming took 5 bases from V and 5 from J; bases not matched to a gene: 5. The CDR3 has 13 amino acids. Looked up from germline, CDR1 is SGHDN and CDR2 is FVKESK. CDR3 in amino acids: CASSSQGAHEQYF. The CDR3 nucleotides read TGTGCCAGCAGCTCGCAGGGGGCCCACGAGCAGTACTTC. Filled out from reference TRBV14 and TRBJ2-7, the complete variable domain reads EAGVTQFPSHSVIEKGQTVTLRCDPISGHDNLYWYRRVMGKEIKFLLHFVKESKQDESGMPNNRFLAERTGGTYSTLKVQPAELEDSGVYFCASSSQGAHEQYFGPGTRLTVT.

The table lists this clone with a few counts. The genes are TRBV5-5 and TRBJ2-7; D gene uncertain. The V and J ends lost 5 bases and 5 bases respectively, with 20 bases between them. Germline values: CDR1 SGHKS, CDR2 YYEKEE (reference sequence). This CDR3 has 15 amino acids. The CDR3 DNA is TGTGCCAGCAGTCTCGACGGATCGTCTTGGAACGAGCAGTACTTC. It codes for CASSLDGSSWNEQYF.

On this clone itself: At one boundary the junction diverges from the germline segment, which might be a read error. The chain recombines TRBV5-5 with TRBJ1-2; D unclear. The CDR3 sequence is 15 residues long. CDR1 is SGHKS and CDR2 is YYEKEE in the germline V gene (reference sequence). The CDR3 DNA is TGTGCCAGCAGCCGGTCCTGGCAGGAGTCGGCCTTTGCGTCCTTC. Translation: CASSRSWQESAFASF.

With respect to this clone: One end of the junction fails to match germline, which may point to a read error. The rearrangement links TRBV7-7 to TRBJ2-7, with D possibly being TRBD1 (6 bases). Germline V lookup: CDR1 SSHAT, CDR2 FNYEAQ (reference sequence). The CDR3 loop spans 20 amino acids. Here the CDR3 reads CASSLALQPPGTLNAYEQYF. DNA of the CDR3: TGTGCTAGCAGCTTAGCCCTCCAACCACCCGGGACACTAAACGCCTACGAGCAGTACTTC.

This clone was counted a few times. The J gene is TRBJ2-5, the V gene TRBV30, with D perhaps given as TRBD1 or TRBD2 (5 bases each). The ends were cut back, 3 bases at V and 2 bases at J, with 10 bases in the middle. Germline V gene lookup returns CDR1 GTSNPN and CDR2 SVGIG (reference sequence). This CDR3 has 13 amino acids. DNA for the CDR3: TGTGCCTGGAGAGGGGAGTTACAAGAGACCCAGTACTTC. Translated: CAWRGELQETQYF. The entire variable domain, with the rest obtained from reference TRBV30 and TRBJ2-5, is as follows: SQTIHQWPATLVQPVGSPLSLECTVEGTSNPNLYWYRQAAGRGLQLLFYSVGIGQISSEVPQNLSASRPQDRQFILSSKKLLLSDSGFYLCAWRGELQETQYFGPGTRLLVL.

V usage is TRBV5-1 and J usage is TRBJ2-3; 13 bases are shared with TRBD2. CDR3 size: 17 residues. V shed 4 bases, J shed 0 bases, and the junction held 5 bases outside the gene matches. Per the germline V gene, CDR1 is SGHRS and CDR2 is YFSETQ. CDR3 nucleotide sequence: TGCGCCAGCAGCACTAGCGGGGGGGCCGCGAGCACAGATACGCAGTATTTT. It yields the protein CASSTSGGAASTDTQYF.

CDR3 coding DNA: TGTGCCAGCAGTTACTCGAAGTTGGTGGGCTACGAGCAGTACTTC. Protein product: CASSYSKLVGYEQYF. The chain uses TRBV6-6 and TRBJ2-7; D gene unclear. Per germline, CDR1 MNHNY and CDR2 SVGAGI (reference sequence). Trimming took 0 bases from V and 3 from J, leaving 12 bases between them. The CDR3 totals 15 residues.

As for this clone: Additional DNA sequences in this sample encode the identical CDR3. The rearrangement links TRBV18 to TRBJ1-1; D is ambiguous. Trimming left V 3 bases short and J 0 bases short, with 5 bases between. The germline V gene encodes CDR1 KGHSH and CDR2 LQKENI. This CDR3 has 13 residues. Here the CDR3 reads CASSPGVNTEAFF. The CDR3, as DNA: TGTGCCAGCTCACCCGGGGTGAACACTGAAGCTTTCTTT.

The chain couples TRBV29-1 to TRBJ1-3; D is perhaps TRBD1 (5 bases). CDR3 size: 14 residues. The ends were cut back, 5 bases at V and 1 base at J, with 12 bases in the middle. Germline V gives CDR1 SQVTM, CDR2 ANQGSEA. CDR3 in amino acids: CSVSETASGNTIYF. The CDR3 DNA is TGCAGCGTTTCCGAGACAGCATCTGGAAACACCATATATTTT.

The CDR3 region has the DNA TGTGCCAGCAGCCCCCAAGGGACGGAAGCTTTCTTT. Amino acids: CASSPQGTEAFF. This chain joins TRBV14 and TRBJ1-1; D is possibly TRBD1 (5 bases). The CDR3 loop spans 12 amino acids. Germline V gene lookup returns CDR1 SGHDN and CDR2 FVKESK. V was pared by 4 bases and J by 8 bases, with 11 bases between. Based on the CDR3 plus reference TRBV14 and TRBJ1-1, the full variable domain is EAGVTQFPSHSVIEKGQTVTLRCDPISGHDNLYWYRRVMGKEIKFLLHFVKESKQDESGMPNNRFLAERTGGTYSTLKVQPAELEDSGVYFCASSPQGTEAFFGQGTRLTVV.

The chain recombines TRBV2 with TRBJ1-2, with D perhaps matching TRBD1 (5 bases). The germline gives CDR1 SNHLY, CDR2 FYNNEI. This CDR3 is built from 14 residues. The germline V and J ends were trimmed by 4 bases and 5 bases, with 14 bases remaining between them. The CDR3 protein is CASSADTALYGYTF. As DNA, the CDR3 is TGTGCCAGCAGTGCGGACACAGCGTTATATGGCTACACCTTC.

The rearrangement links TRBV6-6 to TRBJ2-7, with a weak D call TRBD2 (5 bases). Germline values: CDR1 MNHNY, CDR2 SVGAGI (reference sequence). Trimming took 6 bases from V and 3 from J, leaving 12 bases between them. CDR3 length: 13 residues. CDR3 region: CASRTPGDYEQYF. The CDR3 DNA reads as TGTGCCAGCAGAACGCCCGGGGACTACGAGCAGTACTTC.

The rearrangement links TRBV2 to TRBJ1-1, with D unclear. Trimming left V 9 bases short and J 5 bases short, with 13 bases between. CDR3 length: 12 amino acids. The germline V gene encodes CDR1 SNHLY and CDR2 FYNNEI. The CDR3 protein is CARGLRETEAFF. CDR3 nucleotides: TGTGCCAGAGGACTGAGGGAAACTGAAGCTTTCTTT.

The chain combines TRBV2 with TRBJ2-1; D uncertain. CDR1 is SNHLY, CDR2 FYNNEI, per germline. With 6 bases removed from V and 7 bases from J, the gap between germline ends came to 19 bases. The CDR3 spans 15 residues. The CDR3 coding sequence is TGTGCCAGCAGCTACACAGCCACTGGGGTGAATGAGCAGTTCTTC. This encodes CASSYTATGVNEQFF.

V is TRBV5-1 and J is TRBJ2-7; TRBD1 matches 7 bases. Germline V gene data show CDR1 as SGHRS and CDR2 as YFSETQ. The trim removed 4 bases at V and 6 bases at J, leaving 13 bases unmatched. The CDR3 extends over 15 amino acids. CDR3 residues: CASSPARGSLSEQYF. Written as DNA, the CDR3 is TGCGCCAGCAGCCCCGCCAGGGGGTCCCTGAGCGAGCAGTACTTC.

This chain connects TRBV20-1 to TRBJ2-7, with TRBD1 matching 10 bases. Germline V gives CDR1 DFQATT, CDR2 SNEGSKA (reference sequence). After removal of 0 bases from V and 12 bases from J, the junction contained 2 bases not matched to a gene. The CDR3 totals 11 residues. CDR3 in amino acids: CSARDRDRGYF. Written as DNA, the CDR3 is TGCAGTGCTAGAGATCGGGACAGGGGGTACTTC.

The CDR3: CASSLLVAGIPEAFF. CDR3 DNA: TGTGCCAGCAGCTTATTGGTGGCGGGTATCCCTGAAGCTTTCTTT. This sequence joins TRBV7-8 and TRBJ1-1, with D hard to call. The germline CDR1 and CDR2 sequences are SGHVS and FQNEAQ. Trimming shortened V by 2 bases and J by 6 bases, and 16 bases separated the two germline ends. The CDR3 covers 15 residues.

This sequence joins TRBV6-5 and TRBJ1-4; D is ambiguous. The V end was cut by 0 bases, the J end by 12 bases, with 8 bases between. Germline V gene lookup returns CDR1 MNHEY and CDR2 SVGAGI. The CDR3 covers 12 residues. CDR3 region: CASSYSGEELFF. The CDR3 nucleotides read TGTGCCAGCAGTTACTCGGGTGAGGAACTGTTTTTT.

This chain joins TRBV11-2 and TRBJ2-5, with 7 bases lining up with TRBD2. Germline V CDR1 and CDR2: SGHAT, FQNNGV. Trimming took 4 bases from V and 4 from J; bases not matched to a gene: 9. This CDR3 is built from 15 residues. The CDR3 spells CASSSRLAGAETQYF. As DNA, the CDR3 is TGTGCCAGCAGCTCCCGACTAGCTGGGGCAGAGACCCAGTACTTC.